This T cell receptor beta chain was sequenced for a study of human CD8 memory T cell subsets. The CDR3 runs 17 residues. In germline, CDR1 is MNHEY, CDR2 SMNVEV (reference sequence). It was UMI-labeled 5' RACE by which the TCR beta libraries were made. TCRdb reprocessed the 5' RACE reads, with one entry per CDR3 protein and no DNA. The sample totals 5,000 or so distinct CDR3 sequences. This chain connects TRBV27 to TRBJ2-7; the TRBD2 assignment by TCRdb is unverifiable without DNA. What was sequenced was CD8+ T cells from PBMCs. The TCR sequence derives from a human donor in good health. The CDR3 sequence is CASSLGGLAGGSYEQYF.